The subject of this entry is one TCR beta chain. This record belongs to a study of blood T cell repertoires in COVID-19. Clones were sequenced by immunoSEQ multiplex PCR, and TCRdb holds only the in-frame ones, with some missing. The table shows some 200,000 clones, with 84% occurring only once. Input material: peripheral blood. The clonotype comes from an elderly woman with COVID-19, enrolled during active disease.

In nucleotides, the CDR3 is TGCGCCAGCAGCCTGCTAGCGGGGGACTACAATGAGCAGTTCTTC. Its protein product is CASSLLAGDYNEQFF. The chain couples TRBV5-1 to TRBJ2-1; 10 nucleotides align to TRBD2. CDR3 length: 15 residues. Germline CDR1 reads SGHRS; CDR2 reads YFSETQ. The trim removed 4 bases at V and 3 bases at J, leaving 4 bases unmatched.